This TCR beta chain was sequenced during a study of T cells in Graves' hyperthyroidism and ophthalmopathy. About the study: Initial diagnosis, before any treatment, was when peripheral blood was collected. Overall study results and limits: Ophthalmopathy could be told apart from stable hyperthyroidism with a 13 V-J model.

Uncontrolled infection, other autoimmune disease, pregnancy or lactation disqualified patients from enrolment. The PBMCs studied were ones that came from about 10 ml fresh peripheral blood. Germline CDR1 is SGHAT and CDR2 is FQNNGV. This CDR3 comprises 12 residues. V shed 5 bases and J shed 5 bases, with 10 bases lying between them. Researchers took RNA transcripts and amplified the TCR beta CDR3 regions from them. HTBI primers were the set used in a first-round RT-PCR of the TCR CDR3. Each CDR3 protein is one row after TCRdb ran MiXCR on the multiplex PCR reads. The repertoire holds 550,000 to 800,000 distinct CDR3 sequences, 17% seen once, with around 16% in the top ten. This clonotype was recorded many times. Its specificity is unknown.

Sequencing input: blood. This clonotype was sampled from a man aged 50 to 59 with Graves' hyperthyroidism. V and J are TRBV11-2 and TRBJ2-7, with D uncertain. The CDR3 nucleotides are TGTGCCAGCAGCGAAAACATTGACGAGCAGTACTTC. Amino acid sequence: CASSENIDEQYF.